This TCR beta chain was observed in a study of CD8+ T cells in alopecia areata listed by TCRdb under 2018. Background for the entire study: The treated patients, all with moderate-to-severe alopecia areata, were enrolled in an open-label pilot trial of oral tofacitinib given at 5 to 10 mg twice daily. Patients stayed on tofacitinib for 6 to 18 months and then had 6 months of follow-up off drug so that delayed response and recurrence could be assessed. In treated patients, disease severity was measured using the SALT score, which gives the percentage of scalp surface area affected. High-throughput TCRbeta sequencing was used to examine T cell clonal expansion in alopecia areata in both the C3H/HeJ mouse model and human patients. Scalp tissue and sorted CD4+ and CD8+ peripheral blood T cells from patchy and totalis/universalis alopecia areata patients and from healthy controls were covered by human TCRbeta sequencing. Tofacitinib-treated patients had biopsies at baseline and at 4 and 24 weeks of treatment, with a later scalp biopsy in several patients. Scalp clonality was compared among normal scalp (n=4), patchy alopecia areata scalp (n=8), and alopecia totalis/universalis scalp (n=8). RNA was obtained with the PAXgene miRNA kit for fixed scalp, the miRNeasy kit for PBMCs, and the RNeasy kit for mouse skin. immunoSEQ multiplex PCR using 35 Vbeta forward primers and 13 Jbeta reverse primers was used to amplify TCRbeta CDR3 regions.

Summary of the overall study and its limitations: Unlike mouse skin, where gammadelta T cells dominate, normal human skin contains resident alphabeta T cells that get sequenced too, which complicates analysis of the scalp TCR repertoire. Because the treated cohort was small and had just a single nonresponder, larger studies are needed to establish links between baseline CD8+ expansion and response. Tofacitinib significantly lowered scalp clonality and the number of expanded CD8+ clones among the top 100 scalp clones. Higher clonality and more expanded CD8+ clones were observed in lesional scalp than in normal scalp, particularly in alopecia totalis/universalis, a finding suggestive of antigenic drive. Many expanded lesional clones were found to persist in scalp and blood during tofacitinib treatment, and relapse after treatment cessation may be partly explained by this persistence. Compared with mice, TCR sequences shared between patients were less clear, possibly partly because of HLA diversity across the patient population.

The library was built by means of the immunoSEQ multiplex PCR assay. For TCR sequencing, RNA was extracted from every sample and reverse transcribed into cDNA to serve as template. SuperScript III was used for first-strand cDNA synthesis, primed with a 2:1 mix of oligo-dT and random hexamers. Amplification bias was assessed with a synthetic immune receptor repertoire, and residual bias was removed computationally. For the original study's pipeline: Raw reads were preprocessed for error removal, and CDR3 was defined according to IMGT conventions as running from the conserved cysteine to phenylalanine. Clonality was computed by normalizing Shannon entropy by log2 of the number of productive unique TCRs and subtracting the result from 1. Scalp TCRbeta sequences were cross-referenced with sorted blood CD4 and CD8 repertoires so that the CD4 or CD8 identity of scalp clones could be inferred. TCRdb re-hosts the immuneACCESS table, in-frame sequences only. Its copies lack some clones; in the studies checked, an unresolved V gene accounts for under half of them, and the cause for the rest is not known. For V, J and clone size, that table is used; D and trimming come from the DNA. The sample contains 87,000 or so clones, about three quarters of them found a single time. The ten largest clones take up around a sixth of the sample.

The CDR3 starts with the cysteine, ends with the phenylalanine, and has 16 residues. The retained sequence is limited to the CDR3, 48 bases, with the frame set at the first base. Per the germline V gene, SGHAT is the CDR1 and FQNNGV is the CDR2. Concerning this clone: There is no known antigen for this receptor. The germline gene is not matched at one end of the junction; a read error may be the cause.

What the treatment or condition label conveys for this sample: oral pan-JAK inhibitor, 5-10 mg twice daily. Lesional scalp punch biopsies and peripheral blood were obtained from alopecia areata patients. PBMCs were separated by density centrifugation and stained for CD3, CD4 and CD8, after which CD4+ and CD8+ T cells were sorted on a FACSAria. The material sequenced was CD8+ T cells sorted from blood, taken at week 44, from a patient treated with tofacitinib. The receptor chain draws on TRBV11-2 and TRBJ1-2, with 7 bases matching TRBD1. The TCR was taken from a human donor with alopecia areata. CDR3 sequence: CASSLEQGTVNYGYTF. The DNA reads as follows: TGTGCCAGCAGCCTAGAACAGGGGACCGTAAACTATGGCTACACCTTC.